This passage covers 31 T cell receptor beta chains from one sample sequenced in a study of T cell responses to AZD1222 COVID-19 vaccine. Using immunoSEQ multiplex PCR, the repertoire was profiled, and TCRdb retains in-frame clones only, with some absent. The sample has some 150,000 clones; roughly 90% are singletons. The material was peripheral blood, obtained 28 days after the second AZD1222 dose. The receptors shown here come from an adult who received the AZD1222 COVID-19 vaccine.

The rearrangement uses TRBV5-1 and TRBJ2-2; D unclear. There are 13 residues in the CDR3. Trimming removed 4 bases at V and 5 bases at J, with 9 bases between. Germline CDR1 and CDR2: SGHRS and YFSETQ. In DNA, the CDR3 is TGCGCCAGCAGCCCGACTCCAACCGGGGAGCTGTTTTTT. It yields the protein CASSPTPTGELFF.

This rearrangement joins TRBV4-3 to TRBJ2-1, with D tentatively TRBD1 or TRBD2 (6 bases each). V gave up 4 bases and J gave up 2 bases, with 12 bases separating them. This CDR3 has 15 amino acids. Germline CDR1 LGHNA, CDR2 YSLEER. The CDR3 DNA follows: TGCGCCAGCAGCCGGGGGGCAGGGGCCTACAATGAGCAGTTCTTC. Translated: CASSRGAGAYNEQFF.

V gene TRBV3-1 (or the pseudogene TRBV3-2) combines with J gene TRBJ1-3; unclear D gene. V lost 1 base and J lost 0, with 10 bases in between. This CDR3 has 16 amino acids. Germline loops: CDR1 LGHDT, CDR2 YNNKEL (reference sequence). Here the CDR3 DNA reads TGTGCCAGCAGCCAAGCCGTTACAGACTCTGGAAACACCATATATTTT. Translating it yields CASSQAVTDSGNTIYF.

The gene calls are TRBV6-5 and TRBJ2-2; no definite D call. The CDR3 sequence is 10 residues long. Germline CDR1 MNHEY, CDR2 SVGAGI. The V end lost 6 bases, the J end lost 8 bases, and 4 bases lay between the germline ends. CDR3 bases: TGTGCCAGCAGGGGGGGGGAGCTGTTTTTT. Translation gives CASRGGELFF.

The chain recombines TRBV11-2 with TRBJ2-5; possibly TRBD1 for D (6 bases). The V end lost 4 bases, the J end lost 7 bases, and 13 bases lay between the germline ends. The CDR3 is made up of 13 amino acids. Germline CDR1 and CDR2: SGHAT and FQNNGV. The CDR3 nucleotides are TGTGCCAGCAGCTACCGACAGGAAGGGACCCAGTACTTC. As protein: CASSYRQEGTQYF.

This clone has a handful of counts. The genes are TRBV30 and TRBJ2-7, with 9 nucleotides matching TRBD1. This CDR3 is built from 14 residues. V gave up 0 bases and J gave up 2 bases; unmatched junction bases: 2. The germline gives CDR1 GTSNPN, CDR2 SVGIG (reference sequence). The CDR3 spells CAWSVGTGTYEQYF. DNA for the CDR3: TGTGCCTGGAGTGTCGGGACAGGGACCTACGAGCAGTACTTC.

The chain is built from TRBV18 and TRBJ2-3; 7 nucleotides line up with TRBD2. This CDR3 contains 15 residues. Germline V gene data show CDR1 as KGHSH and CDR2 as LQKENI. V was clipped by 6 bases and J by 0 bases; unmatched bases: 6. CDR3 sequence: CASSPHGGSTDTQYF. The DNA of the CDR3 is TGTGCCAGCTCCCCCCACGGGGGGAGCACAGATACGCAGTATTTT.

The chain combines TRBV15 with TRBJ2-7; a possible D gene is TRBD2 (5 bases). V was cut by 3 bases and J by 3 bases, with 9 bases left in between. The CDR3 contains 13 residues. Per germline, CDR1 LNHNV and CDR2 YYDKDF (reference sequence). CDR3 DNA sequence: TGTGCCACCAGCAGGGAACTAGACTACGAGCAGTACTTC. Protein: CATSRELDYEQYF.

The rearrangement uses TRBV10-3 and TRBJ1-1; possible D gene TRBD1, 6 bases. The V gene lost 5 bases and the J gene lost 6 bases, with 22 bases spanning the gap. There are 16 residues in the CDR3. The V gene's germline CDR1 is ENHRY and CDR2 SYGVKD. The CDR3, as DNA: TGTGCCATCAGTAGGGCAGGGGCGTCCACGTCCGCTGAAGCTTTCTTT. It specifies CAISRAGASTSAEAFF.

The rearrangement links TRBV7-9 to TRBJ2-5; D gene unclear. Germline V gene lookup returns CDR1 SEHNR and CDR2 FQNEAQ (reference sequence). The CDR3 has 13 residues. Trimming took 3 bases from V and 5 from J, leaving 10 bases between them. The CDR3 protein is CASSFFAGETQYF. Here the CDR3 DNA reads TGTGCCAGCAGCTTCTTTGCCGGGGAGACCCAGTACTTC.

The genes are TRBV27 and TRBJ1-1; D is uncertain. Germline loops: CDR1 MNHEY, CDR2 SMNVEV (reference sequence). This CDR3 is built from 11 residues. Trimming stripped 2 bases from V and 5 bases from J, with 3 bases between. In DNA, the CDR3 is TGTGCCAGCAGTTTAGGGACTGAAGCTTTCTTT. It is translated as CASSLGTEAFF.

V is TRBV11-2 and J is TRBJ2-1; D gene ambiguous. CDR3 size: 13 residues. Trimming stripped 6 bases from V and 3 bases from J, with 9 bases between. Germline V CDR1 and CDR2: SGHAT, FQNNGV. CDR3 nucleotides: TGTGCCAGCAGGGGCTCAGGCTACAATGAGCAGTTCTTC. It specifies CASRGSGYNEQFF.

The CDR3 DNA follows: TGTGCCAGCAGTTACTCGACTGTTCGGGGCGCCTATGGCTACACCTTC. This translates into CASSYSTVRGAYGYTF. The genes are TRBV6-2 or TRBV6-3 and TRBJ1-2; TRBD1 might be the D (5 bases). The CDR3 spans 16 residues. The V gene's germline CDR1 is MNHEY and CDR2 SVGEGT. V was clipped by 0 bases and J by 4 bases, with 15 bases between them.

V gene TRBV19 combines with J gene TRBJ1-5; D is undetermined. V gave up 10 bases and J gave up 1 base, with 14 bases separating them. The CDR3 is 14 residues long. From germline, CDR1 is LNHDA and CDR2 SQIVND (reference sequence). The chain's CDR3 is CATKAFRSNQPQHF. The DNA for the CDR3 is TGTGCCACCAAGGCGTTTAGGAGCAATCAGCCCCAGCATTTT.

This chain links TRBV18 with TRBJ1-2; tentative D call: TRBD1 (5 bases). Trimming took 3 bases from V and 4 from J, leaving 12 bases between them. The CDR3 sequence is 14 residues long. From germline, CDR1 is KGHSH and CDR2 LQKENI. Written as DNA, the CDR3 is TGTGCCAGCTCACCCGAGGGACTGCTCTATGGCTACACCTTC. The encoded protein is CASSPEGLLYGYTF.

This chain joins TRBV6-1 and TRBJ1-4; tentatively, D is TRBD1 (5 bases). The germline V gene encodes CDR1 MNHNS and CDR2 SASEGT. Deletions cut 1 base from V and 5 bases from J, with 11 bases between. The CDR3 contains 15 residues. CDR3 loop: CASSEVKGLNEKLFF. Here the CDR3 DNA reads TGTGCCAGCAGTGAAGTCAAGGGGCTAAATGAAAAACTGTTTTTT.

This clone was detected only once. The chain links TRBV29-1 to TRBJ1-1, with 9 bases matching TRBD1. The CDR3 has 12 residues. Germline values: CDR1 SQVTM, CDR2 ANQGSEA. Trimming took 7 bases from V and 4 from J; bases not matched to a gene: 4. CDR3 sequence: CSAGTGSTEAFF. The CDR3 DNA is TGCAGCGCCGGGACAGGGAGCACTGAAGCTTTCTTT.

This clone was counted between two and nine times. The chain employs TRBV29-1 and TRBJ1-2; D call uncertain. The CDR3 has 9 amino acids. The V gene lost 0 bases and the J gene lost 11 bases, with 4 bases spanning the gap. Germline loops: CDR1 SQVTM, CDR2 ANQGSEA. In DNA, the CDR3 is TGCAGCGTTGAAGATCCATACACCTTC. Translating it yields CSVEDPYTF. The full variable domain, completed using reference TRBV29-1 and TRBJ1-2, is SAVISQKPSRDICQRGTSLTIQCQVDSQVTMMFWYRQQPGQSLTLIATANQGSEATYESGFVIDKFPISRPNLTFSTLTVSNMSPEDSSIYLCSVEDPYTFGSGTRLTVV.

The CDR3 DNA is TGTGCCAGCAGTTCGCAGGGGGTTTTCTACTTC. Its protein is CASSSQGVFYF. The chain combines TRBV6-5 with TRBJ2-4; 7 nucleotides align to TRBD1. V dropped 4 bases and J dropped 16; count of bases not matched to a gene: 7. This CDR3 has 11 residues. The germline CDR1 and CDR2 sequences are MNHEY and SVGAGI.

The chain links TRBV6-1 to TRBJ1-1; D possibly corresponds to TRBD1 (5 bases). V shed 2 bases and J shed 0 bases, with 13 bases lying between them. The CDR3 consists of 16 residues. Germline assignment: CDR1 MNHNS and CDR2 SASEGT. The CDR3 protein is CASSESGTGMNTEAFF. The CDR3 nucleotides read TGTGCCAGCAGTGAAAGTGGGACGGGGATGAACACTGAAGCTTTCTTT.

This clone occurred once. V and J are TRBV30 and TRBJ2-7, with TRBD1 matching over 7 bases. The CDR3 consists of 14 residues. J gave up 4 bases and V 4 bases, and 10 bases lay outside the gene matches. Germline CDR1 reads GTSNPN; CDR2 reads SVGIG (reference sequence). CDR3 in amino acids: CAWISTGAGYEQYF. The CDR3 bases are TGTGCCTGGATCTCCACAGGGGCAGGGTACGAGCAGTACTTC.

The V gene is TRBV12-5, the J gene TRBJ1-4; D call uncertain. Trimming removed 4 bases at V and 3 bases at J, with 9 bases between. CDR3 length equals 14 residues. Germline lookup yields CDR1 LGHNT and CDR2 FRNRAP. In DNA, the CDR3 is TGTGCTAGTGGTTCCCTTGAGTCTAATGAAAAACTGTTTTTT. It codes for CASGSLESNEKLFF.

The chain uses TRBV12-3 or TRBV12-4 and TRBJ1-6; TRBD1 might be the D (6 bases). The V gene lost 6 bases and the J gene lost 8 bases, with 11 bases spanning the gap. The CDR3 runs to 13 residues. The CDR3 sequence is CASSQNRDSPLHF. The CDR3 coding sequence is TGTGCCAGCAGCCAAAACAGGGATTCACCCCTCCACTTT.

The V call is TRBV5-1, the J call TRBJ1-1, with TRBD1 identical over 7 bases. V trimming: 0 bases; J trimming: 8 bases; junction bases outside the gene matches: 4. The CDR3 length is 13 residues. Germline-derived CDR1 and CDR2 are SGHRS and YFSETQ. The CDR3 reads CASSLGGGEEAFF. CDR3 nucleotide sequence: TGCGCCAGCAGCTTGGGAGGGGGCGAGGAAGCTTTCTTT. The full variable domain, completed using reference TRBV5-1 and TRBJ1-1, is KAGVTQTPRYLIKTRGQQVTLSCSPISGHRSVSWYQQTPGQGLQFLFEYFSETQRNKGNFPGRFSGRQFSNSRSEMNVSTLELGDSALYLCASSLGGGEEAFFGQGTRLTVV.

This chain uses TRBV25-1 with TRBJ1-2; D uncertain. The CDR3 consists of 15 residues. Germline V lookup: CDR1 MGHDK, CDR2 SYGVNS. The V and J ends lost 2 bases and 7 bases respectively, with 17 bases between them. CDR3 region: CASSELTGSTSGYTF. As DNA, the CDR3 is TGTGCCAGCAGTGAACTAACCGGGAGCACCAGTGGCTACACCTTC.

The chain has TRBV9 and TRBJ1-2; TRBD1 matches at 9 bases. J was trimmed by 2 bases and V by 2 bases; bases with no gene match: 4. This CDR3 is built from 15 residues. The V gene's germline CDR1 is SGDLS and CDR2 YYNGEE. The DNA of the CDR3 is TGTGCCAGCAGCGTGAGCGGGACAGGGAACTATGGCTACACCTTC. This gives the protein CASSVSGTGNYGYTF.

The rearrangement joins TRBV12-3 or TRBV12-4 to TRBJ2-7; D not certain. There are 13 residues in the CDR3. Trimming removed 1 base at V and 5 bases at J, with 9 bases between. The CDR3 region has the DNA TGTGCCAGCAGTTTAGGGCAGGCAAACGAGCAGTACTTC. This encodes CASSLGQANEQYF.

Comments on this clone: The germline gene is not matched at one end of the junction; a read error may be the cause. V is TRBV5-8 and J is TRBJ1-2; D call uncertain. The CDR3 length is 12 residues. The V gene's germline CDR1 is SGHTS and CDR2 YDEGEE. CDR3 loop: CASTHRTGNSPF. The CDR3 nucleotides are TGTGCCAGCACTCACAGAACGGGAAACTCACCCTTC.

J is TRBJ1-5 and V is TRBV7-8, with D possibly TRBD1 on 6 matching bases. V was shortened by 4 bases and J by 8 bases, with 9 bases between the two germline ends. Germline CDR1 SGHVS, CDR2 FQNEAQ. The CDR3 length is 12 residues. The CDR3 sequence: CASSYRAEPQHF. The CDR3 DNA follows: TGTGCCAGCAGCTACAGGGCGGAGCCCCAGCATTTT.

The sample holds one count of this clone. CDR3 protein: CASSVSGGAGETQYF. In DNA form, the CDR3 reads TGTGCCAGCAGTGTAAGCGGGGGGGCCGGAGAGACCCAGTACTTC. The V and J genes are TRBV2 and TRBJ2-5; 10 nucleotides align to TRBD2. Germline assignment: CDR1 SNHLY and CDR2 FYNNEI. This CDR3 is built from 15 residues. V shed 4 bases and J 4 bases; nucleotides not matched to a gene: 6.

This sequence joins TRBV5-6 and TRBJ1-1; D remains ambiguous. From germline, CDR1 is SGHDT and CDR2 YYEEEE. V was cut by 7 bases and J by 3 bases, with 13 bases left in between. The CDR3 has 13 amino acids. CDR3 region: CASARVVDTEAFF. The DNA of the CDR3 is TGTGCCAGCGCCCGGGTTGTAGACACTGAAGCTTTCTTT.